The clone carrying this T cell receptor (beta chain) has at least ten counts. No antigen is known for it. This specimen belongs to a study of early T cells in non-severe SARS-CoV-2 infection. Overall study: Unsorted whole-blood RNA was sequenced in bulk, leaving chains unpaired.

Trimming removed 3 bases from V and 10 bases from J; junction bases left unmatched: 9. The length of the CDR3 is 14 residues. CDR1 is DFQATT, CDR2 SNEGSKA, per germline (reference sequence). General study results and limits: A preference for anti-spike CD8 responses marked VDJdb matching, which missed private and CD4 specificities.

The library protocol tagged individual cDNA molecules with unique molecular identifiers. TCRdb recomputed calls from the 5' RACE reads with MiXCR, one row per CDR3 protein. The table lists around 94,000 distinct CDR3 sequences, about an eighth of them singletons. The clonotype was recovered from an adult who was a healthcare worker with PCR-confirmed SARS-CoV-2 infection or an uninfected control (not recorded which). Material: whole blood. This chain joins TRBV20-1 and TRBJ2-1, with 10 bases identical to TRBD2. Written as DNA, the CDR3 is TGCAGTGCTAGGGGGCTAGCGGGAGAACGAGAGCAGTTCTTC. Encoded protein: CSARGLAGEREQFF.